These 8 T cell receptor beta chains came from one sample sequenced in a study of low-dose radiotherapy and immunotherapy resistance in tumors. First-strand cDNA relied on TRAV- and TRBV-specific primers spanning alpha and beta chains. The authors amplified TCRs for 15 to 25 PCR cycles with a constant-region primer and a V-primer adapter. TCRdb reprocessed the reads with MiXCR, giving one entry per CDR3 protein. Here the sample spans 7,000 to 9,000 distinct CDR3 sequences, about 57% being singletons. These receptors all stem from a human donor with advanced metastatic prostate, ovarian, gallbladder or colorectal cancer (not recorded which). This table probably holds off-target reads from a library built for another chain.

This clonotype appeared a few times. The rearrangement joins TRBV28 to TRBJ2-7; TRBD2 matches 7 bases. Per the germline V gene, CDR1 is MDHEN and CDR2 is SYDVKM. J gave up 1 base and V 6 bases, and 3 bases lay outside the gene matches. This CDR3 is 13 amino acids long. The DNA for the CDR3 is TGTGCCAGCAGGTTGGGGGGGTCCTACGAGCAGTACTTC. Residues: CASRLGGSYEQYF.

The chain uses TRBV12-3 or TRBV12-4 and TRBJ1-2; D remains unclear. The CDR3 loop spans 13 amino acids. Deletions cut 7 bases from V and 6 bases from J, with 15 bases between. The CDR3 spells CASTLAGRHGYTF. CDR3 bases: TGTGCCAGCACCCTGGCGGGTAGGCATGGCTACACCTTC.

This clonotype was counted between two and nine times. This sequence joins TRBV21-1 and TRBJ2-1. TRBV21-1 is designated a pseudogene. The CDR3 extends over 17 amino acids. The CDR3 bases are TGTGCCAGCAGCAAAGCTCAAACTGGTAGCTCCTACAATGAGCAGTTCTTC. Translation: CASSKAQTGSSYNEQFF.

V is TRBV18 and J is TRBJ2-1; the D is unclear. Trimming removed 8 bases from V and 4 bases from J, with 12 bases in between. The CDR3 covers 13 residues. The germline CDR1 and CDR2 sequences are KGHSH and LQKENI. The chain's CDR3 is CASGVAAYNEQFF. CDR3 coding DNA: TGTGCCAGCGGGGTAGCTGCTTACAATGAGCAGTTCTTC.

The V and J genes are TRBV9 and TRBJ1-3; D uncertain. Germline V lookup: CDR1 SGDLS, CDR2 YYNGEE. Trimming left V 5 bases short and J 0 bases short, with 12 bases between. The CDR3 runs to 15 residues. CDR3 protein: CASRVWGDSGNTIYF. In DNA, the CDR3 is TGTGCCAGCAGAGTCTGGGGAGACTCTGGAAACACCATATATTTT.

V and J are TRBV19 and TRBJ1-1, with D unclear. This CDR3 has 14 amino acids. With 5 bases removed from V and 1 base from J, the gap between germline ends came to 11 bases. Germline CDR1 reads LNHDA; CDR2 reads SQIVND (reference sequence). This chain's CDR3 is CASSSRGGNTEAFF. The CDR3 DNA reads as TGTGCCAGTAGTTCCCGGGGAGGGAACACTGAAGCTTTCTTT.

This clonotype was picked up a small number of times. V gene TRBV2 combines with J gene TRBJ2-4, with 11 positions matching TRBD1. This CDR3 has 18 residues. The V gene end was trimmed by 5 bases and the J gene end by 0 bases; junction bases not matched to a gene: 9. In germline, CDR1 is SNHLY, CDR2 FYNNEI. In DNA form, the CDR3 reads TGTGCCAGCAGTCACGGGACAGGGGGGCCGGGAGCCAAAAACATTCAGTACTTC. This sequence encodes CASSHGTGGPGAKNIQYF.

The V call is TRBV4-1, the J call TRBJ1-5; D is unclear. This CDR3 region has 14 residues. V dropped 1 base and J dropped 3 bases, with 7 bases sitting between them. The germline V gene has CDR1 MGHRA and CDR2 YSYEKL. As DNA, the CDR3 is TGCGCCAGCAGCCAAGGGCAGTCCAATCAGCCCCAGCATTTT. Its protein is CASSQGQSNQPQHF.